Reported below is one T cell receptor (beta chain). V lost 1 base, J lost 8 bases, and 17 bases stayed unmatched. The germline gives CDR1 LGHNA, CDR2 YSLEER. The CDR3 runs to 18 residues. These data are taken from a study of blood T cell repertoires in COVID-19. Study overall: Sample material is recorded as cDNA or gDNA derived from T cells, B-cell-depleted T cells, or PBMCs.

Assay: immunoSEQ multiplex PCR; the TCRdb copy retains only in-frame clones and omits some. Among approximately 300,000 clones listed, around 90% were seen once. The TCR sequence derives from a man aged 18 to 29 with active or convalescent COVID-19. The chain employs TRBV4-3 and TRBJ2-5; 9 nucleotides align to TRBD2. Sample: peripheral blood. DNA for the CDR3: TGCGCCAGCAGCCAAGGGGCTAGTATCGGCGGGGGGGCCGAAACCCAGTACTTC. This sequence encodes CASSQGASIGGGAETQYF.